These 32 T cell receptor beta chains were sequenced from one sample in a study of T cells in Graves' hyperthyroidism and ophthalmopathy. RNA transcripts served as the template for amplifying TCR beta CDR3 regions. A set of HTBI primers served as the primers for a first-round RT-PCR of the TCR CDR3. TCRdb re-analysed the multiplex PCR reads in MiXCR, keeping a single row per CDR3 protein. The sample lists 660,000 or so distinct CDR3 sequences, roughly 46% seen once, with more than 7% in the top ten. The sample was peripheral blood or thyroid tissue (not recorded which). Receptor source: an adult man with Graves' disease, either hyperthyroidism or ophthalmopathy (not recorded which).

This chain uses TRBV15 with TRBJ2-5; 11 nucleotides agree with TRBD1. V lost 0 bases to trimming and J lost 7 bases; unmatched junction nucleotides: 4. Germline CDR1 LNHNV, CDR2 YYDKDF (reference sequence). This CDR3 comprises 15 residues. As DNA, the CDR3 is TGTGCCACCAGCAGAGAGATGGGACAGGGGGTGACCCAGTACTTC. This gives the protein CATSREMGQGVTQYF.

This clonotype was counted only a few times. The V and J genes are TRBV6-5 and TRBJ1-1; D ambiguous. V lost 2 bases and J 3 bases, leaving 13 bases between the germline ends. Germline V CDR1 and CDR2: MNHEY, SVGAGI. The CDR3 covers 15 residues. CDR3 amino acids: CASSYPPYRDTEAFF. The DNA for the CDR3 is TGTGCCAGCAGTTACCCGCCTTATCGGGACACTGAAGCTTTCTTT.

This chain joins TRBV7-2 and TRBJ1-5; maybe TRBD1 (6 bases). The V end was cut by 3 bases, the J end by 7 bases, with 13 bases between. The CDR3 is 14 residues long. Germline V gene data show CDR1 as SGHTA and CDR2 as FQGNSA. The CDR3 loop is CASSFTGRGQPQHF. The DNA for the CDR3 is TGTGCCAGCAGCTTCACAGGGAGAGGGCAGCCCCAGCATTTT.

On this clonotype: A much more abundant neighbour one base away suggests this may be a read error. The V gene is TRBV10-3, the J gene TRBJ1-1, with D hard to call. Germline CDR1 is ENHRY and CDR2 is SYGVKD. The CDR3 length is 13 residues. The CDR3 loop reads CVISESQVGGAFF. For the CDR3, the DNA is TGTGTCATCAGTGAGTCACAAGTCGGCGGGGCTTTCTTT.

The chain combines TRBV20-1 with TRBJ1-4; D gene ambiguous. V lost 0 bases to trimming and J lost 8 bases, with 16 bases between them. The germline CDR1 and CDR2 sequences are DFQATT and SNEGSKA (reference sequence). The CDR3 covers 15 residues. Here the CDR3 reads CSARDPVAELEKLFF. The CDR3 region has the DNA TGCAGTGCTAGAGATCCGGTCGCAGAGCTAGAAAAACTGTTTTTT.

The V gene is TRBV28, the J gene TRBJ1-2; TRBD1 might be the D (6 bases). This CDR3 comprises 14 residues. V was clipped by 6 bases and J by 4 bases, with 15 bases between them. CDR1 and CDR2 from the germline V gene are MDHEN and SYDVKM. The CDR3 spells CASSPQGISYGYTF. DNA of the CDR3: TGTGCCAGCAGCCCACAGGGAATCTCCTATGGCTACACCTTC.

This chain uses TRBV10-3 with TRBJ1-2, with D possibly TRBD1 on 5 matching bases. V was trimmed by 3 bases and J by 6 bases, leaving 14 bases between them. CDR3 length equals 14 residues. Germline assignment: CDR1 ENHRY and CDR2 SYGVKD. CDR3 residues: CAISERRGMDGYTF. Written as DNA, the CDR3 is TGTGCCATCAGTGAACGTCGGGGGATGGATGGCTACACCTTC.

In this sample, this clonotype turned up many times. The rearrangement joins TRBV7-8 to TRBJ2-5, with D maybe TRBD2 (6 bases). This CDR3 spans 15 amino acids. The V end was cut by 3 bases, the J end by 1 base, with 12 bases between. The germline V gene encodes CDR1 SGHVS and CDR2 FQNEAQ. CDR3 residues: CASSFVASAQETQYF. As DNA, the CDR3 is TGTGCCAGCAGCTTTGTCGCTAGCGCCCAAGAGACCCAGTACTTC.

The J gene is TRBJ1-2, the V gene TRBV7-9; D possibly corresponds to TRBD1 (6 bases). The CDR3 is 14 residues long. Germline assignment: CDR1 SEHNR and CDR2 FQNEAQ (reference sequence). V lost 1 base to trimming and J lost 8 bases, with 14 bases between them. Here the CDR3 reads CASSLEGGTRGYTF. CDR3 DNA sequence: TGTGCCAGCAGCTTAGAGGGGGGCACGAGAGGCTACACCTTC.

This clonotype was seen at least ten times. This chain uses TRBV9 with TRBJ1-2; unclear D gene. Trimming removed 0 bases from V and 5 bases from J, with 8 bases in between. The CDR3 is 13 residues long. The germline V gene encodes CDR1 SGDLS and CDR2 YYNGEE. DNA for the CDR3: TGTGCCAGCAGCGTAGGGACGGAATATGGCTACACCTTC. Translating gives CASSVGTEYGYTF.

This sequence joins TRBV5-1 and TRBJ1-5, with D perhaps TRBD1 (6 bases). The CDR3 is 16 residues long. V was clipped by 3 bases and J by 4 bases, with 17 bases between them. Germline lookup yields CDR1 SGHRS and CDR2 YFSETQ. CDR3 region: CASSYEPGVRNQPQHF. The CDR3 DNA is TGCGCCAGCAGCTACGAACCAGGGGTGCGAAATCAGCCCCAGCATTTT.

The chain links TRBV6-5 to TRBJ2-7; D is perhaps TRBD1 (5 bases). The V gene's germline CDR1 is MNHEY and CDR2 SVGAGI. Trimming pared 2 bases from V and 6 bases from J, leaving 14 bases between. This CDR3 has 14 residues. This CDR3 reads CASSYGAVNSEQYF. The CDR3, as DNA: TGTGCCAGCAGTTACGGGGCAGTTAATTCCGAGCAGTACTTC.

This clonotype occurred many times. The V gene is TRBV7-9, the J gene TRBJ2-7, with D possibly being TRBD2 (6 bases). Germline V gene lookup returns CDR1 SEHNR and CDR2 FQNEAQ (reference sequence). The CDR3 totals 12 residues. Trimming took off 5 bases at V and 3 bases at J, with 8 bases between the two ends. The chain's CDR3 is CASSTGLYEQYF. The CDR3, as DNA: TGTGCCAGCAGCACGGGACTCTACGAGCAGTACTTC.

This clonotype was detected ten times or more. The gene calls are TRBV10-2 and TRBJ1-2, with TRBD1 as a possible D gene (5 bases). Germline CDR1 reads WSHSY; CDR2 reads SAAADI. V lost 10 bases to trimming and J lost 2 bases, with 14 bases between them. The CDR3 sequence is 13 residues long. CDR3: CAIQEYRNYGYTF. The CDR3 region has the DNA TGCGCCATACAGGAGTACAGGAACTATGGCTACACCTTC.

At least ten counts were recorded for this clonotype. The V and J genes are TRBV10-3 and TRBJ1-1; D remains ambiguous. The CDR3 runs 13 residues. Germline CDR1 and CDR2: ENHRY and SYGVKD. Trimming removed 2 bases from V and 1 base from J, with 5 bases in between. The CDR3 DNA is TGTGCCATCAGTGAGGCAAGGAACACTGAAGCTTTCTTT. This gives the protein CAISEARNTEAFF.

The genes are TRBV5-4 and TRBJ2-7; D is perhaps TRBD1 (6 bases). CDR3 length: 16 residues. Per germline, CDR1 SGHNT and CDR2 YYREEE (reference sequence). The germline V and J ends were trimmed by 4 bases and 2 bases, with 19 bases remaining between them. CDR3 region: CASSIDRPCETYEQYF. The CDR3 DNA is TGTGCCAGCAGCATCGACAGGCCCTGCGAAACCTACGAGCAGTACTTC.

The J gene is TRBJ1-1, the V gene TRBV13; D perhaps matches TRBD1 (5 bases). V gave up 0 bases and J gave up 4 bases, with 9 bases separating them. The germline V gene encodes CDR1 PRHDT and CDR2 FYEKMQ (reference sequence). The CDR3 spans 14 residues. In nucleotides, the CDR3 is TGTGCCAGCAGCTTAGGACAGGATCGCACTGAAGCTTTCTTT. Encoded protein: CASSLGQDRTEAFF.

About this clonotype itself: This sequence may be a read error, since a much larger clone differs from it by one base. The V gene is TRBV24-1, the J gene TRBJ2-7, with D possibly matching TRBD1 (6 bases). The CDR3 is 14 residues long. The V gene lost 7 bases and the J gene lost 3 bases, with 15 bases spanning the gap. Germline V CDR1 and CDR2: KGHDR, SFDVKD. CDR3: CATSRQGQGYEQYF. CDR3 bases: TGTGCCACCAGCCGTCAGGGACAAGGCTACGAGCAGTACTTC.

This clonotype has at least ten counts. The chain couples TRBV29-1 to TRBJ2-5; TRBD2 agrees at 7 bases. The germline V gene has CDR1 SQVTM and CDR2 ANQGSEA. This CDR3 comprises 13 residues. The trim removed 5 bases at V and 4 bases at J, leaving 7 bases unmatched. The DNA of the CDR3 is TGCAGCGTTTCTTTGGGGGGGGGAGAGACCCAGTACTTC. Translating gives CSVSLGGGETQYF. The full variable domain, with the rest looked up from reference TRBV29-1 and TRBJ2-5, is SAVISQKPSRDICQRGTSLTIQCQVDSQVTMMFWYRQQPGQSLTLIATANQGSEATYESGFVIDKFPISRPNLTFSTLTVSNMSPEDSSIYLCSVSLGGGETQYFGPGTRLLVL.

The V call is TRBV10-3, the J call TRBJ2-2, with D maybe TRBD1 (6 bases). The CDR3 loop spans 11 amino acids. V lost 7 bases to trimming and J lost 8 bases, with 8 bases between them. Germline V gene data show CDR1 as ENHRY and CDR2 as SYGVKD. For the CDR3, the DNA is TGTGCCATCATAGGACAGGGGGAGCTGTTTTTT. It specifies CAIIGQGELFF.

The chain joins TRBV5-1 to TRBJ2-5; 8 bases line up with TRBD1. V lost 0 bases, J lost 5 bases, and 9 bases stayed unmatched. The V gene's germline CDR1 is SGHRS and CDR2 YFSETQ. This CDR3 is built from 16 residues. CDR3 loop: CASSLAGGSSAETQYF. The DNA of the CDR3 is TGCGCCAGCAGCTTGGCAGGGGGCAGCAGTGCGGAGACCCAGTACTTC.

V is TRBV6-6 and J is TRBJ1-2, with TRBD1 identical over 7 bases. Germline CDR1 is MNHNY and CDR2 is SVGAGI (reference sequence). The CDR3 is 14 amino acids. V trimming: 5 bases; J trimming: 5 bases; junction bases outside the gene matches: 8. The CDR3 coding sequence is TGTGCCAGCAGTATTCGGGACAGCGTATATGGCTACACCTTC. Encoded protein: CASSIRDSVYGYTF.

The chain has TRBV15 and TRBJ1-1, with D unresolved. This CDR3 spans 14 amino acids. V was cut by 3 bases and J by 3 bases, with 11 bases left in between. CDR1 and CDR2 from the germline V gene are LNHNV and YYDKDF (reference sequence). In DNA, the CDR3 is TGTGCCACCAGCAGCGATGGGCCCGACACTGAAGCTTTCTTT. Its protein is CATSSDGPDTEAFF.

The chain joins TRBV10-3 to TRBJ1-6, with TRBD1 matching 7 bases. Trimming cost V 5 bases and J 7 bases; bases outside gene matches: 8. The CDR3 is 15 amino acids. Germline assignment: CDR1 ENHRY and CDR2 SYGVKD. CDR3 nucleotides: TGTGCCATCAGTTTTTGGCAGGGGGAGAATTCACCCCTCCACTTT. Amino acids: CAISFWQGENSPLHF.

This clonotype was recorded only once. This chain connects TRBV20-1 to TRBJ2-7; 10 nucleotides line up with TRBD2. The J segment lost 4 bases and the V segment lost 6 bases, leaving 9 bases of the junction unmatched. The CDR3 is made up of 14 amino acids. In germline, CDR1 is DFQATT, CDR2 SNEGSKA (reference sequence). The CDR3 DNA follows: TGCAGTGCCAGCAGCGGGAGGGGTCGGTACGAGCAGTACTTC. It specifies CSASSGRGRYEQYF.

The chain couples TRBV7-8 to TRBJ1-1; possibly TRBD1 for D (6 bases). Germline loops: CDR1 SGHVS, CDR2 FQNEAQ. The CDR3 has 13 amino acids. V was cut by 5 bases and J by 7 bases, with 14 bases left in between. Here the CDR3 DNA reads TGTGCCAGCAGCGTTGGACAGATCAATGAAGCTTTCTTT. Amino acids: CASSVGQINEAFF.

In this sample, this clonotype turned up a few times. This sequence joins TRBV2 and TRBJ2-5; D uncertain. Germline V gene data show CDR1 as SNHLY and CDR2 as FYNNEI. CDR3 length equals 12 residues. Deletions cut 1 base from V and 7 bases from J, with 7 bases between. CDR3 bases: TGTGCCAGCAGTGAAGTGGCCGGGACCCAGTACTTC. Translation gives CASSEVAGTQYF.

CDR3 DNA: TGCAGCGTTGATGGGGGCGGAACTTATGGCTACACCTTC. Amino acids: CSVDGGGTYGYTF. V and J are TRBV29-1 and TRBJ1-2; TRBD1 is a possible D gene (6 bases). V lost 3 bases and J 5 bases, leaving 13 bases between the germline ends. CDR3 size: 13 residues. Germline lookup yields CDR1 SQVTM and CDR2 ANQGSEA.

This clonotype was recorded once. The chain has TRBV7-6 and TRBJ2-2; 7 nucleotides match TRBD2. Germline CDR1 and CDR2: SGHVS and FNYEAQ. There are 18 residues in the CDR3. With V trimmed by 1 base and J by 5 bases, 13 bases remained unmatched. DNA of the CDR3: TGTGCCAGCAGCTTAGGGGTTAGCGGGCGTCTTGGTACCGGGGAGCTGTTTTTT. It codes for CASSLGVSGRLGTGELFF.

As regards this clonotype: A read error is possible here, since a much larger clone lies one base away. This chain links TRBV29-1 with TRBJ2-7, with D uncertain. The CDR3 is made up of 12 amino acids. The germline gives CDR1 SQVTM, CDR2 ANQGSEA. Written as DNA, the CDR3 is TGCAGCGTTGAAGATGATTCCTACGAGCAGTGCTTC. This encodes CSVEDDSYEQCF.

The CDR3, as DNA: TGTGCCAGCAGTGGAGTCGGGGGGCAGCCCCAGCATTTT. Translated, it gives CASSGVGGQPQHF. The V and J genes are TRBV2 and TRBJ1-5; a weak D match, TRBD1 (5 bases). CDR1 is SNHLY, CDR2 FYNNEI, per germline. Trimming pared 4 bases from V and 7 bases from J, leaving 11 bases between. The CDR3 loop spans 13 amino acids.

The chain links TRBV5-6 to TRBJ2-6; TRBD1 agrees at 7 bases. Per germline, CDR1 SGHDT and CDR2 YYEEEE. CDR3 size: 18 residues. With 0 bases clipped from V and 2 bases from J, the junction kept 8 bases outside the gene matches. The CDR3 sequence is CASSLVGTGEPGANVLTF. CDR3 nucleotides: TGTGCCAGCAGCTTGGTAGGCACAGGGGAGCCTGGGGCCAACGTCCTGACTTTC. The entire variable domain, with the rest obtained from reference TRBV5-6 and TRBJ2-6, is as follows: DAGVTQSPTHLIKTRGQQVTLRCSPKSGHDTVSWYQQALGQGPQFIFQYYEEEERQRGNFPDRFSGHQFPNYSSELNVNALLLGDSALYLCASSLVGTGEPGANVLTFGAGSRLTVL.